A single TCR beta chain is shown here with its context. The antigen this receptor binds is unknown. The entry originates in a study of cytomegalovirus exposure and HLA in healthy donors (dated by TCRdb to 2016 to 2017). At the level of the whole study: According to an earlier analysis of 587 of the donors, roughly 180 million T cells yielded 120 million or so unique TCR beta sequences and 250 to 350 Gb of sequence data. An early release that covered 500 to 800 HLA-typed donors contained approximately 290 gigabases of sequencing data and approximately 85 million unique TCR sequences. Of the 398 genotyped donors, 65% to 90% fell in the genetic ancestry cluster associated with self-reported Caucasian donors. The study aimed to test whether signatures of past pathogen exposure could be identified by cataloging public T cell receptors. The study profiled the T cell repertoires of 666 subjects by immunosequencing and related them to cytomegalovirus serostatus. Along with the roughly 670-subject first cohort, a separate validation cohort of over 90 different subjects was used. The study combined high-throughput TCR immunosequencing, statistical association of individual TCRs with disease status, and machine learning to predict cytomegalovirus infection status. To study patterns of TCR occurrence, a later analysis re-analyzed previously published TCR beta repertoires from just over 650 donors and added high-resolution HLA genotyping. In the later analysis, no new phenotypic data were used to find candidate immune exposures; instead, reliance was placed on TCR beta sequences and their occurrence across donors. In an earlier analysis of over 550 of the donors, high-throughput TCR beta sequencing was used to judge whether each TCR beta V gene segment behaved as functional or pseudogenic. Donor age, sex, ethnicity and CMV serostatus were compiled alongside the repertoire data. A later genetic analysis took genome-wide SNP genotypes for about 55% of the 666 donors and used that subset as a discovery cohort. All discovery cohort repertoires had been generated using a single sequencing platform. HLA typing covered class I and class II loci at four-digit resolution. Typing coverage varied by locus: roughly 620-640 donors for A, B, C, DRB1 and DQB1; 522 for DQA1; around 570 for DPA1; approximately 470 for DPB1. Roughly 5 DR-DQ haplotypes were handled as single units for association and clustering because linkage in the cohort was strong. Across roughly 420 genotyped donors of the cohort, an average of 235,054 unique TCR beta nucleotide sequences per donor were sequenced, and around 19% of those sequences were non-productive. Study-wide findings and limitations: The study listed approximately 160 TCR beta chains as associated with cytomegalovirus. A later analysis associated 16,951 TCR beta sequences with specific HLA alleles at a false discovery rate of 0.05. Strong co-occurrence of HLA alleles, especially DR and DQ, made assigning TCR associations to individual alleles difficult. In both the original and validation cohorts, the classifier was reported to diagnose cytomegalovirus status with high specificity and sensitivity. The sequencing pipeline was judged likely to have produced a cluster of highly shared sequence variants as a technical artifact. The presence/absence analyses assumed that sequencing depth was roughly uniform across donors, and that assumption may not be true. Several of the top co-occurrence clusters appeared to be linked to parvovirus B19, influenza, CMV and Epstein-Barr virus, according to a later analysis. HLA typing was unavailable for some donors at each locus, so association tests used only the typed subset. Across donors, most TCR sequences were observed very rarely, whereas some public TCRs were present in many individuals. Linkage disequilibrium might explain the correlated functional status among segregating V segments, but an unknown experimental factor could not be excluded. According to a later analysis, TCR association rates differed among HLA loci, with DRB1 alleles showing the most associated TCRs and HLA-C alleles showing the fewest. Three of the identified cytomegalovirus-associated TCR beta chains were confirmed in vitro to be specific for cytomegalovirus antigens. The earlier analysis of almost 600 of the donors excluded seventeen rarely observed V segments, including chromosome 9 orphons, because counts were too low. A further reported finding was that TCR beta sequences accurately predicted the HLA-A and HLA-B alleles for most subjects in the first cohort. Only TCR beta chains were sequenced in this cohort, and the absence of alpha or paired-chain data limited detectable features. A later analysis found that HLA-associated TCR beta chains were more clonally expanded and had lower generation probabilities than equally common non-associated chains. In a later genetic analysis, a missense DCLRE1C variant was associated with V-gene and J-gene trimming of TCR beta chains, and the association was replicated in an independent cohort. An earlier analysis of several hundred of the donors showed that most TCR beta V segments appeared in productive rearrangements either about 87% or about 30% of the time, which broadly matched IMGT annotations. In a later genetic analysis, fewer N-insertions in productive TCRs were reported among donors in an Asian-associated ancestry cluster than the roughly 710-donor mean. It was suggested by the authors that the approach could potentially be generalized to other disease states and immunological phenotypes. According to a later analysis, most CMV-associated TCR beta chains appeared to be HLA-restricted, and the HLA associations seemed to be driven largely by CMV exposure. Immune exposure information for the cohort was limited to CMV serostatus.

Library creation used the immunoSEQ multiplex PCR assay. A mixture of 60 forward primers for TCR Vbeta segments and 13 reverse primers for TCR Jbeta segments was used in the multiplex PCR. Amplification of the CDR3 region of rearranged TCR beta genes was performed with a multiplex PCR assay on genomic DNA. Amplified TCR beta libraries were sequenced as 87-base-pair reads on the Illumina HiSeq System. Turning to the authors' computational methods: In a later analysis, tens of millions of unique TCR beta chains were counted across the 666 repertoires, and some 10 million of these chains were shared by at least two donors. Raw reads were error-corrected and collapsed into unique sequences by a nearest-neighbor algorithm in which closely related sequences were merged to remove PCR and sequencing errors. Alignment of CDR3 sequences to IMGT reference sequences was used to assign V, D and J gene segments. For a sequence to be retained, a match of at least six nucleotides was required to both a V gene segment and a J gene segment. A rearrangement counted as productive if the CDR3 had no stop codons and remained in frame with V and J, and every other rearrangement counted as non-productive. Following IMGT convention, CDR3 was defined as the stretch from the second conserved V-encoded cysteine to the conserved J-encoded phenylalanine. Sequences without an unambiguous match to a single V gene segment were excluded from the earlier analysis of approximately 600 of the donors. An earlier analysis of fewer than 750 of the donors called V segments functional above 56.7% productive rearrangements and segregating when the between-donor standard deviation exceeded 5%. A statistical classification framework was developed to diagnose cytomegalovirus status using the catalog of TCR beta chain sequences. In a later analysis, V and J genes were assigned by comparing TCR nucleotide sequences against IMGT/GENE-DB human TR gene sequences. A later analysis assigned CDR3 sequences and most-parsimonious VDJ recombination scenarios with the TCRdist pipeline. A later analysis defined each TCR beta chain by its CDR3 amino acid sequence plus V-gene family, and excluded reads lacking a unique V-gene family. A later analysis removed 592 highly shared, low-generation-probability nucleotide sequences to deal with suspected cross-contamination and a sequencing artifact. A later analysis calculated a clonal expansion index for each public chain from normalized within-repertoire ranks of inferred template counts. In a later analysis, generation probabilities were computed using a VDJ recombination model fitted to out-of-frame rearrangements, and the results were checked against IGoR. In a later analysis, TCR-TCR, TCR-HLA and TCR-CMV co-occurrence was scored with hypergeometric tests, and a repertoire-size bias correction was applied to TCR pairs. False discovery rates were estimated in a later analysis by permuting HLA or CMV assignments 20 times. In a later analysis, co-occurring TCRs were grouped using DBSCAN, with TCRdist sequence similarity added in when clustering inside HLA-allele-positive subsets. For co-occurrence clustering, repertoires with fewer than 30,000 or more than 120,000 public chains were excluded, along with four or five repertoires with anomalous nucleotide sharing. Here the immuneACCESS table is served through TCRdb, limited to in-frame sequences with V and J called. Missing clones are a known gap in these copies; in checked studies unresolved V genes cover under half, and the rest lacks a known reason. That table supplies the V and J calls and clone size; D and trimming were determined from the DNA. This sample's table contains 140,000 or so clones. Clones ranked in the top ten supply more than 0.8% of the sample.

The cohort consisted of fewer than 700 healthy bone marrow donors. At the time of sampling, every cohort member was nominally healthy, though immune exposures that went unrecorded were likely present. The donor tested CMV seronegative and was one of the 352 seronegative cohort members. Each donor provided a peripheral blood sample, and peripheral blood mononuclear cells were used for TCR beta sequencing. The Qiagen DNeasy Blood Extraction Kit was used to extract genomic DNA from the blood cell samples. Sequencing was carried out using PBMCs. The receptor was isolated from a male donor in good health and CMV-seronegative.

The nucleotide sequence reads TGTGCCAGCAACCCTCAACCGGGGAACACTGAAGCTTTCTTT. Its protein reads: CASNPQPGNTEAFF. The chain uses TRBV9 and TRBJ1-1, with an unclear D gene assignment. The CDR3 has 14 amino acids, counting the end cysteine and phenylalanine. The read is trimmed to its CDR3 DNA, 42 bases read in frame from base 1. The germline V gene provides CDR1 SGDLS and CDR2 YYNGEE. V loses 6 bases, J loses 1 base, and the germline ends lie 13 bases apart. The CDR3, completed at both ends by the reference TRBV9 and TRBJ1-1 genes, gives the full variable domain DSGVTQTPKHLITATGQRVTLRCSPRSGDLSVYWYQQSLDQGLQFLIQYYNGEERAKGNILERFSAQQFPDLHSELNLSSLELGDSALYFCASNPQPGNTEAFFGQGTRLTVV.